This entry lists 10 T cell receptor beta chains sequenced from one sample in a study of blood T cells in healthy people across ages. A second PCR of roughly 7 to 11 cycles used a sample-barcoded 5' primer and a J-beta primer mix. TCRdb re-called the 5' RACE reads with MiXCR, one entry per CDR3 protein. In the table there are around 970,000 distinct CDR3 sequences, just over 50% of which are singletons. The specimen sequenced was blood. The receptors shown here come from an older woman in good health.

The rearrangement links TRBV12-3 or TRBV12-4 to TRBJ2-1; 12 positions match TRBD2. Losses at the gene ends were 6 bases for V and 5 bases for J; bases not matched to a gene: 2. The CDR3 is made up of 14 amino acids. In DNA, the CDR3 is TGTGCCAGCAGGACTAGCGGGGGAAACAATGAGCAGTTCTTC. This sequence encodes CASRTSGGNNEQFF.

The chain recombines TRBV20-1 with TRBJ1-2; no clear D. There are 11 residues in the CDR3. Germline assignment: CDR1 DFQATT and CDR2 SNEGSKA (reference sequence). Trimming removed 6 bases at V and 4 bases at J, with 9 bases between. CDR3 loop: CSALPGYGYTF. For the CDR3, the DNA is TGCAGTGCCCTTCCGGGCTATGGCTACACCTTC.

Here the CDR3 reads CASSPQGAVYEQYF. As DNA, the CDR3 is TGTGCCAGCAGCCCACAGGGGGCGGTCTACGAGCAGTACTTC. The chain links TRBV7-2 to TRBJ2-5; TRBD1 matches 9 bases. The DNA end is a closer match to TRBJ2-7, so the J assignment may be wrong. The CDR3 consists of 14 residues. Germline CDR1 SGHTA, CDR2 FQGNSA.

V is TRBV11-2 and J is TRBJ2-7; 11 nucleotides agree with TRBD1. There are 16 residues in the CDR3. Looked up from germline, CDR1 is SGHAT and CDR2 is FQNNGV. Trimming removed 6 bases from V and 7 bases from J; junction bases left unmatched: 14. Here the CDR3 reads CASRDPSGTGGSEQYF. In DNA, the CDR3 is TGTGCCAGCAGAGACCCGTCCGGGACAGGGGGTTCAGAGCAGTACTTC. Using reference TRBV11-2 and TRBJ2-7 for the parts outside the CDR3, the full variable domain is EAGVAQSPRYKIIEKRQSVAFWCNPISGHATLYWYQQILGQGPKLLIQFQNNGVVDDSQLPKDRFSAERLKGVDSTLKIQPAKLEDSAVYLCASRDPSGTGGSEQYFGPGTRLTVT.

V and J are TRBV3-1 and TRBJ2-3; D ambiguous. From germline, CDR1 is LGHDT and CDR2 YNNKEL (reference sequence). The CDR3 length is 13 residues. V lost 8 bases and J 0 bases, leaving 9 bases between the germline ends. DNA for the CDR3: TGTGCCAGCGGCCTCAAAAGCACAGATACGCAGTATTTT. Protein: CASGLKSTDTQYF.

V gene TRBV6-5 combines with J gene TRBJ2-7, with 7 nucleotides matching TRBD2. With 8 bases clipped from V and 4 bases from J, the junction kept 11 bases outside the gene matches. From germline, CDR1 is MNHEY and CDR2 SVGAGI. The CDR3 sequence is 14 residues long. CDR3 DNA: TGTGCCAGCCGACCGTCGCGGGAGCTTTACGAGCAGTACTTC. Translation gives CASRPSRELYEQYF.

Comments on this clonotype: Compared with germline, one end of the junction differs, possibly owing to a read error. This sequence joins TRBV29-1 and TRBJ2-3; D possibly corresponds to TRBD2 (6 bases). CDR3 length: 13 amino acids. Germline lookup yields CDR1 SQVTM and CDR2 ANQGSEA. CDR3 nucleotides: TGTAGCGCTGAAGGGGAGGAAGGGAGGACGCAGTATTTT. Translating it yields CSAEGEEGRTQYF.

This clonotype was picked up a small number of times. This chain links TRBV29-1 with TRBJ2-7; D may be TRBD2 (6 bases). This CDR3 has 12 amino acids. CDR1 and CDR2 from the germline V gene are SQVTM and ANQGSEA. V lost 5 bases, J lost 3 bases, and 11 bases lay in between. The CDR3 loop reads CSVRDFNYEQYF. The CDR3 DNA follows: TGCAGCGTTCGGGACTTCAACTACGAGCAGTACTTC.

The chain joins TRBV9 to TRBJ2-3; D is undetermined. Germline lookup yields CDR1 SGDLS and CDR2 YYNGEE. V shed 3 bases and J shed 3 bases, with 14 bases lying between them. The CDR3 totals 15 residues. The CDR3 region is CASSARPDSTDTQYF. DNA of the CDR3: TGTGCCAGCAGCGCCCGACCAGATTCGACAGATACGCAGTATTTT.

This clonotype was seen only a few times. The chain links TRBV4-1 to TRBJ2-1; D ambiguous. Trimming removed 1 base from V and 5 bases from J, with 3 bases in between. CDR1 is MGHRA, CDR2 YSYEKL, per germline. This CDR3 spans 12 amino acids. The CDR3 reads CASSQGNNEQFF. In DNA form, the CDR3 reads TGCGCCAGCAGCCAAGGTAACAATGAGCAGTTCTTC.